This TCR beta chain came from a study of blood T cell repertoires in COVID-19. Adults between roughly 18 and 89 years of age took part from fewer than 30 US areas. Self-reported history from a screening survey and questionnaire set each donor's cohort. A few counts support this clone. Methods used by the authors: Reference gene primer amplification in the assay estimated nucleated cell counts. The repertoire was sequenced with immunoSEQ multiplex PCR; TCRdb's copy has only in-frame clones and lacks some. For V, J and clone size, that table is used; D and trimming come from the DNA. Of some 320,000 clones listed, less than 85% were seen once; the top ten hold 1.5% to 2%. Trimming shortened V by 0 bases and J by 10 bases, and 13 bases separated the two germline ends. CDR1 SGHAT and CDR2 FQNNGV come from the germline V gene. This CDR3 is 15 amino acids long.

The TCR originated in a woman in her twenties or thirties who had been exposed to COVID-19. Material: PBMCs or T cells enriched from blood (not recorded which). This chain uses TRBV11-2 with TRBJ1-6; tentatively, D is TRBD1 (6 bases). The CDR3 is CASSLEPGQASPLHF. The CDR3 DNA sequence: TGTGCCAGCAGCTTAGAGCCGGGACAAGCGTCACCCCTCCACTTT.